A selection of T cell receptor beta chains follows, all from one sample in a study of cytotoxic CD8 clonotypes in ibrutinib-treated CLL. Sequencing was performed with immunoSEQ multiplex PCR; in TCRdb, only in-frame clones are kept and a portion is missing. Of 150,000 to 200,000 clones listed, approximately 90% are singletons. Sequences were derived from PBMCs, sampled at disease progression, from a patient treated with ibrutinib. The source of these receptors is a human donor with chronic lymphocytic leukemia. The CDR3 runs from the conserved cysteine through the conserved F or W. The order of the fields is V gene, D gene, J gene, clone size, CDR3 DNA, CDR3 protein. D genes are given only for firm matches. The size entry is marked missing in some rows and otherwise reads once, few, many or a size class.

>TRBV7-9|NA|TRBJ2-1|NA
TGTGCCAGCAGCCCCAAGGGTAGGATCTCCTACAATGAGCAGTTCTTC
CASSPKGRISYNEQFF
>TRBV9|NA|TRBJ2-7|NA
TGTGCCAGCAGCGTAGTTGGGGGCTACGAGCAGTACTTC
CASSVVGGYEQYF
>TRBV5-4|NA|TRBJ2-7|NA
TGTGCCAGCAGCCCAAGGGACTCTCGGGTCCACGAGCAGTACTTC
CASSPRDSRVHEQYF
>TRBV5-1|NA|TRBJ1-5|NA
TGCGCCAGCAGCTTGGGGGGGCACCGGGAGCCCCAGCATTTT
CASSLGGHREPQHF
>TRBV29-1|TRBD1|TRBJ1-2|medium-sized
TGCAGCGTTATAGGGACAGGGGACCGTAGGGGCTACACCTTC
CSVIGTGDRRGYTF
>TRBV6-1|TRBD1|TRBJ2-1|NA
TGTGCCAGCAGTGAAGGGACAGGGGGCCACAATGAGCAGTTCTTC
CASSEGTGGHNEQFF
>TRBV6-5|NA|TRBJ1-2|NA
TGTGCCAGCAGTCCCTTGGGGAGGGGTAGTAAGGGCTACACCTTC
CASSPLGRGSKGYTF
>TRBV4-3|NA|TRBJ1-2|NA
TGCGCCAGCAGGTCAAGGCCGCTTCAGGGTAAGGATGGCTACACCTTC
CASRSRPLQGKDGYTF
>TRBV28|NA|TRBJ2-7|NA
TGTGCCAGCAGTTCAAACGCCTACGAGCAGTACTTC
CASSSNAYEQYF
>TRBV2|NA|TRBJ1-1|NA
TGTGCCAGCAGAGTGTATCTTGCCAGGGAGAACACTGAAGCTTTCTTT
CASRVYLARENTEAFF
>TRBV7-8|NA|TRBJ2-5|NA
TGTGCCAGCAGCCTGGTCGAAGTGGGGGAGACCCAGTACTTC
CASSLVEVGETQYF
>TRBV5-1|NA|TRBJ1-1|NA
TGCGCCAGCAGCTTGGTGCCACCTACGAACACTGAAGCTTTCTTT
CASSLVPPTNTEAFF
>TRBV29-1|NA|TRBJ1-1|few
TGCAGCGTTGTGCTCCTCTCCGGGAACACTGAAGCTTTCTTT
CSVVLLSGNTEAFF
>TRBV6-1|NA|TRBJ2-6|NA
TGTGCCAGCAGTGAAGACTCGGCAAAACGAATGTCCGGGGCCAACGTCCTGACTTTC
CASSEDSAKRMSGANVLTF
>TRBV2|TRBD1|TRBJ1-2|few
TGTGCCAGCGGGACAGGGGTAAGGGGCTACACCTTC
CASGTGVRGYTF
>TRBV7-3|TRBD2|TRBJ2-1|NA
TGTGCCAGCAGCTTGCCCGGGACTAGCGGGAGATCTTCCTACAATGAGCAGTTCTTC
CASSLPGTSGRSSYNEQFF
>TRBV11-3|TRBD2|TRBJ2-7|once
TGTGCCAGCAGCTTACGGGGTTCTAGCGGGAGGCCTCACGAGCAGTACTTC
CASSLRGSSGRPHEQYF
>TRBV19|NA|TRBJ2-4|NA
TGTGCCAGTAGTATAGATGGGCGGACAGAAGCCAAAAACATTCAGTACTTC
CASSIDGRTEAKNIQYF
>TRBV27|TRBD1|TRBJ2-6|NA
TGTGCCAGCAGTTGGGACAGGGACGGTGGGGCCAACGTCCTGACTTTC
CASSWDRDGGANVLTF
>TRBV27|TRBD1|TRBJ1-2|NA
TGTGCCAGCAGTTTACTACCACAGGGGCGTTTTGGCTACACCTTC
CASSLLPQGRFGYTF
>TRBV25-1|TRBD2|TRBJ2-3|NA
TGTGCCAGCAGCAGCGGGAGGGTGGCAGATACGCAGTATTTT
CASSSGRVADTQYF
>TRBV2|TRBD1|TRBJ2-7|NA
TGTGCCAGCAGTGGATGGGACAGCAACTACGAGCAGTACTTC
CASSGWDSNYEQYF
>TRBV7-6|NA|TRBJ2-7|few
TGTGCCAGCAGCTTAGGGCAGGGCGCTAGCGAGCAGTACTTC
CASSLGQGASEQYF
>TRBV19|NA|TRBJ1-1|NA
TGTGCCAGTAGTACCTTGTCCGGGACAGAAGCTTTCTTT
CASSTLSGTEAFF
>TRBV6-5|NA|TRBJ2-7|NA
TGTGCCAGCAGCGTGGGAAGCTCCTACGAGCAGTACTTC
CASSVGSSYEQYF
>TRBV28|NA|TRBJ1-1|NA
TGTGCCAGCAGCGTGGCAGGACAGTTGGCTGAAGCTTTCTTT
CASSVAGQLAEAFF
>TRBV10-3|NA|TRBJ2-7|NA
TGTGCCATCAGTGAGTCTCTAGGACGGCAGGCCTACGAGCAGTACTTC
CAISESLGRQAYEQYF
>TRBV5-6|TRBD1|TRBJ1-1|NA
TGTGCCAGCAGCTTACAGGGGGCGATCACTGAAGCTTTCTTT
CASSLQGAITEAFF
>TRBV19|NA|TRBJ1-5|NA
TGTGCCAGTAGTATTGGGGATTTAGATCAGCCCCAGCATTTT
CASSIGDLDQPQHF
>TRBV19|NA|TRBJ2-1|once
TGTGCCAGCCTAGCTTTGGGAGAGAGTGAGCAGTTCTTC
CASLALGESEQFF
>TRBV9|NA|TRBJ2-3|NA
TGTGCCAGCAGCGTAGGCCTAGCGTTAAGCACAGATACGCAGTATTTT
CASSVGLALSTDTQYF
>TRBV18|TRBD1|TRBJ1-2|NA
TGTGCCAGCTCACCGAACGGGACAGGAAATGGCTACACCTTC
CASSPNGTGNGYTF
>TRBV18|NA|TRBJ1-4|NA
TGTGCCAGCTCACCATTGGGGCGGGCGGATGAAAAACTGTTTTTT
CASSPLGRADEKLFF
>TRBV6-5|NA|TRBJ1-1|NA
TGTGCCAGCAGTTGGACGGGGCCTGCTTTCTTT
CASSWTGPAFF
>TRBV5-4|NA|TRBJ2-7|NA
TGTGCCAGCAGCTTCACTAGGTCCAACGAGCAGTACTTC
CASSFTRSNEQYF
>TRBV6-1|NA|TRBJ2-3|few
TGTGCCAGCAGTGGTGAGGCTAGAACAGATACGCAGTATTTT
CASSGEARTDTQYF
>TRBV11-3|NA|TRBJ1-2|NA
TGTGCCAGCAGCCCCAGGGCAGGGCCCGTCTATGGCTACACCTTC
CASSPRAGPVYGYTF
>TRBV5-8|TRBD2|TRBJ2-3|NA
TGTGCCAGCAGGGTTCGACTAGCTCACACAGATACGCAGTATTTT
CASRVRLAHTDTQYF
>TRBV6-1|TRBD1|TRBJ2-7|NA
TGTGCCAGCAGCCTCCGGGACAGGCTGAACGAGCAGTACTTC
CASSLRDRLNEQYF
>TRBV28|TRBD1|TRBJ1-2|NA
TGTGCCAGCAGTTTTGGGACAGGGGATGGCTACACCTTC
CASSFGTGDGYTF
>TRBV5-1|TRBD1|TRBJ1-5|few
TGCGCCAGCAGCTTGGGGACAGGGGAAGGAAATCAGCCCCAGCATTTT
CASSLGTGEGNQPQHF
>TRBV7-2|NA|TRBJ2-3|NA
TGTGCCAGCAGCTTCGGGCTCCACAGTTTGGCGCAGTATTTT
CASSFGLHSLAQYF
>TRBV6-1|NA|TRBJ1-1|NA
TGTGCCAGCAGTGAACACATGAACACTGAAGCTTTCTTT
CASSEHMNTEAFF
>TRBV7-9|TRBD2|TRBJ2-5|NA
TGTGCCAGCAGCGCCGGGACTAGTAATATGAAGCGAGAGACCCAGTACTTC
CASSAGTSNMKRETQYF
>TRBV28|NA|TRBJ2-3|NA
TGTGCCAGCAAGACTACCGGCACAGATACGCAGTATTTT
CASKTTGTDTQYF